This T cell receptor beta chain was identified in a study of identical twins. Germline V gene lookup returns CDR1 SGHRS and CDR2 YFSETQ. The CDR3 totals 14 residues. Unmatched junction bases numbered 7, after V lost 4 bases and J lost 4 bases. This clonotype was counted at least ten times. TCRdb independently ran MiXCR on the 5' RACE reads; one entry per CDR3 protein. Here the sample spans about 530,000 distinct CDR3 sequences, about 15% being singletons. These data also featured in a second study, about yellow fever vaccine responses in identical twins.

This sequence joins TRBV5-1 and TRBJ1-2; TRBD1 aligns across 7 bases. Sequencing was done on a sample of CD4+ T cells sorted from blood. The clonotype comes from a young woman in good health. The CDR3 is CASSPDRSIYGYTF. Written as DNA, the CDR3 is TGCGCCAGCAGCCCGGACAGGTCAATCTATGGCTACACCTTC.